This entry concerns a single T cell receptor beta chain. The data were obtained in a study of blood T cell repertoires in COVID-19. Study summary: The study drew acute and convalescent COVID-19 samples from the United States, Italy and Spain. From T cells, B-cell-depleted T cells, or PBMCs came the material, which was cDNA or gDNA.

V shed 0 bases and J 5 bases; nucleotides not matched to a gene: 4. The germline V gene has CDR1 KGHSH and CDR2 LQKENI. The CDR3 runs to 16 residues. In the source study's methods: Estimation of nucleated cell counts was performed using reference gene primer amplification. Measured with immunoSEQ multiplex PCR; TCRdb has only the in-frame clones, and not every one. That table furnishes V, J and clone size, whereas the DNA furnished D and trimming. Counted here are 140,000 or so clones, 75% to 90% occurring once; the ten biggest clones make up about 1.7%. V is TRBV18 and J is TRBJ2-1; 10 nucleotides line up with TRBD2. The source material was peripheral blood. This TCR was recovered from a woman aged 50 to 65 with acute or convalescent COVID-19. CDR3 bases: TGTGCCAGCTCACCACCGACTAGCGGGCTTAACAATGAGCAGTTCTTC. Residues: CASSPPTSGLNNEQFF. Drawing the rest from reference TRBV18 and TRBJ2-1, the complete variable domain is NAGVMQNPRHLVRRRGQEARLRCSPMKGHSHVYWYRQLPEEGLKFMVYLQKENIIDESGMPKERFSAEFPKEGPSILRIQQVVRGDSAAYFCASSPPTSGLNNEQFFGPGTRLTVL.